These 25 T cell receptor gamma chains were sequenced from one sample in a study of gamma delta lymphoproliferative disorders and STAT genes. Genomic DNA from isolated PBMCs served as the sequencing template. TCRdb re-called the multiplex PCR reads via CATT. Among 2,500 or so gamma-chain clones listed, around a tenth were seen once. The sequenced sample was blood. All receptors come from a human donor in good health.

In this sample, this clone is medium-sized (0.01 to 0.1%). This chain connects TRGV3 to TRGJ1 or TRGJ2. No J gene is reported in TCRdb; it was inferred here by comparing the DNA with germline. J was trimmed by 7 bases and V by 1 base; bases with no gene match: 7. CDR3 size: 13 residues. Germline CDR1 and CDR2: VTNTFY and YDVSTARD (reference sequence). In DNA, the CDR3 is TGTGCCACCTGGGACAGCTCGCCCTATAAGAAACTCTTT. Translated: CATWDSSPYKKLF.

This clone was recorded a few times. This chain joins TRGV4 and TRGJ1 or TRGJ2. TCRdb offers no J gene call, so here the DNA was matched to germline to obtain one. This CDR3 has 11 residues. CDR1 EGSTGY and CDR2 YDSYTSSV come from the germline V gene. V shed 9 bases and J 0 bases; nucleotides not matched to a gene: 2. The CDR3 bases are TGTGCCACCAGGAATTATTATAAGAAACTCTTT. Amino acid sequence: CATRNYYKKLF.

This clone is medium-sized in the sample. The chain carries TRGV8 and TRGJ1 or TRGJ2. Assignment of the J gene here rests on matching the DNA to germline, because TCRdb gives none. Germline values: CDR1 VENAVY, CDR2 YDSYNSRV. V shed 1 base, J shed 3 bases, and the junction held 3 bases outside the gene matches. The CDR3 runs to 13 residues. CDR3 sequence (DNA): TGTGCCACCTGGGATAGTTTTTATTATAAGAAACTCTTT. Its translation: CATWDSFYYKKLF.

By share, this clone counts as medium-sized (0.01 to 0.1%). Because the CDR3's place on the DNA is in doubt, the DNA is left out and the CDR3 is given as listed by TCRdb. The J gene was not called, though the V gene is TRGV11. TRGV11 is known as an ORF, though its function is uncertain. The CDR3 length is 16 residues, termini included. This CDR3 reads CTTVPASISPYYKKLF.

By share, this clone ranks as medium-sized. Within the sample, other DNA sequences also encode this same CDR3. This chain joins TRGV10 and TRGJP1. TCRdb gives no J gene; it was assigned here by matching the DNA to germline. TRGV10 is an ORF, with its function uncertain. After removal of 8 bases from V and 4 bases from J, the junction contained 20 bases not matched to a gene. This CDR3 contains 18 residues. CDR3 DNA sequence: TGTGCTGCGTGGGATTATAAAAGGGGTAGGGGCACTGGTTGGTTCAAGATATTT. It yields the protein CAAWDYKRGRGTGWFKIF.

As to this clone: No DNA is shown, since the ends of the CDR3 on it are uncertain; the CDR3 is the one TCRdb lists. The CDR3 sequence: CALWEVYIPLVGSRYLLKGLRLIVTSKTF. The V gene is TRGV9; the J gene was not called. CDR1 is GITISATS, CDR2 ISYDGTV, per germline (reference sequence). With termini counted, the CDR3 has 29 amino acids.

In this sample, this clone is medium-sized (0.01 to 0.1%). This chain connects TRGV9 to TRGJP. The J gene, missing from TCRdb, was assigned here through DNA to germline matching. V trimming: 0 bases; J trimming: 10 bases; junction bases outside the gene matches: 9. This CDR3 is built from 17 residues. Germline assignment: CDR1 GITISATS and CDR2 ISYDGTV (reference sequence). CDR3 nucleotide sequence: TGTGCCTTGTGGGAGGTGCGAGGACGATTGGGCAAAAAAATCAAGGTATTT. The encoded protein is CALWEVRGRLGKKIKVF.

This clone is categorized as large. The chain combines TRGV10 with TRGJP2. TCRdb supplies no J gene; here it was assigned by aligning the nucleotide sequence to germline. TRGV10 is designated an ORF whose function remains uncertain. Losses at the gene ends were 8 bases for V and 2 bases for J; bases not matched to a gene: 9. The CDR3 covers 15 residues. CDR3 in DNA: TGTGCTGCGTGGGACACGGGGAGTAGTGATTGGATCAAGACGTTT. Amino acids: CAAWDTGSSDWIKTF.

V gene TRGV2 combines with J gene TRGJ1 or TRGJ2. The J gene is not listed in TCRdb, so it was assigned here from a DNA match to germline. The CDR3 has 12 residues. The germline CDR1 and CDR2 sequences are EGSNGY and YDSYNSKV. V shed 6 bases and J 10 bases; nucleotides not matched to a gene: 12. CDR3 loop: CATWLGRGKKLF. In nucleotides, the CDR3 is TGTGCCACCTGGCTCGGGCGGGGGAAGAAACTCTTT.

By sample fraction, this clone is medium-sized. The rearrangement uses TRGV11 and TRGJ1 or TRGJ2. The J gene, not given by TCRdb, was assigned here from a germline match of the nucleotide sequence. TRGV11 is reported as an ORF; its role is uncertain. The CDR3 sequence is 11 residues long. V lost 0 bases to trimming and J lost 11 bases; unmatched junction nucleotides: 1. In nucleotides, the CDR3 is TGTGCCTGCTGGATTAGGCACGAGAAACTCTTT. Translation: CACWIRHEKLF.

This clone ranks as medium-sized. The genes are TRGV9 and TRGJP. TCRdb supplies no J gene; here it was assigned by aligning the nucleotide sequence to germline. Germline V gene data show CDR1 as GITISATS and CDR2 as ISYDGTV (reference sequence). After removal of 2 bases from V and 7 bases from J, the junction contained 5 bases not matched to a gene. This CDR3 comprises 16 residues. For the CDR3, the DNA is TGTGCCTTGTGGGAGGCTTTGGAGTTGGGCAAAAAAATCAAGGTATTT. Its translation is CALWEALELGKKIKVF.

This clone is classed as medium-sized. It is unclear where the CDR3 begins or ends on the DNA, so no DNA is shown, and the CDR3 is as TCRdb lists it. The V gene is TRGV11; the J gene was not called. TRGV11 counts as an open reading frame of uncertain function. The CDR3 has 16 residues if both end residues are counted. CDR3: CTTVPAGLGVYYKKLF.

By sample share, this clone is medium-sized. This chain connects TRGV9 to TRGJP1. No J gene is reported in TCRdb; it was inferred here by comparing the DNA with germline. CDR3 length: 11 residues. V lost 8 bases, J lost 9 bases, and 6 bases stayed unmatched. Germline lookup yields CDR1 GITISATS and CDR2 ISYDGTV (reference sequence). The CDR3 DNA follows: TGTGCCTTGTTCGGCAGTTGGTTCAAGATATTT. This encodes CALFGSWFKIF.

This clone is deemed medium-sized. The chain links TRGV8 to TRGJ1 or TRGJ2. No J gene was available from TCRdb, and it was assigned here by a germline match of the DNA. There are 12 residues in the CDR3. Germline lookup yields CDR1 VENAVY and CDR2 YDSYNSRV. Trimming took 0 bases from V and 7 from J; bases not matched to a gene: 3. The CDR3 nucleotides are TGTGCCACCTGGGATAGGAACTATAAGAAACTCTTT. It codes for CATWDRNYKKLF.

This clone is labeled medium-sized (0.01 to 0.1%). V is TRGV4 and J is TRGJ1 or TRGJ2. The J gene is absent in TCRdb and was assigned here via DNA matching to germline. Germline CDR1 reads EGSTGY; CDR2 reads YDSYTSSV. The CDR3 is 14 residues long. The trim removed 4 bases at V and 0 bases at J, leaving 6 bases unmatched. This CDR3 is CATWEASNYYKKLF. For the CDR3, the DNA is TGTGCCACCTGGGAAGCTTCGAATTATTATAAGAAACTCTTT.

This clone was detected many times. The CDR3, as DNA: TGTGCCACCTGGGACAGGCCTCCCTATTATAAGAAACTCTTT. This gives the protein CATWDRPPYYKKLF. This rearrangement joins TRGV3 to TRGJ1 or TRGJ2. TCRdb records no J gene; here it was assigned by comparing the DNA to germline. This CDR3 spans 14 amino acids. Looked up from germline, CDR1 is VTNTFY and CDR2 is YDVSTARD (reference sequence). V shed 0 bases, J shed 4 bases, and the junction held 6 bases outside the gene matches.

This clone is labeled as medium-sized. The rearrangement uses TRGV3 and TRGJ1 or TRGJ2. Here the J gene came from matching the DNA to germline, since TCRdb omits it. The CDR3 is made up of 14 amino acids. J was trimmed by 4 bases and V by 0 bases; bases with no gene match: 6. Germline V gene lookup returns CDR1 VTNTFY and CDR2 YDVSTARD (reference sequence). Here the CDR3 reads CATWDRGVYYKKLF. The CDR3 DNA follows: TGTGCCACCTGGGACAGGGGGGTCTATTATAAGAAACTCTTT.

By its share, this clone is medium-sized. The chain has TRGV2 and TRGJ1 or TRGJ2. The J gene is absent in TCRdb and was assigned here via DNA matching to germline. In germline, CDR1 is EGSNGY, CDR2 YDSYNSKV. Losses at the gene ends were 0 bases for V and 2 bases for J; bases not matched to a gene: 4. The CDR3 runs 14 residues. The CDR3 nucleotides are TGTGCCACCTGGGACGGGCAGGATTATTATAAGAAACTCTTT. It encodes CATWDGQDYYKKLF.

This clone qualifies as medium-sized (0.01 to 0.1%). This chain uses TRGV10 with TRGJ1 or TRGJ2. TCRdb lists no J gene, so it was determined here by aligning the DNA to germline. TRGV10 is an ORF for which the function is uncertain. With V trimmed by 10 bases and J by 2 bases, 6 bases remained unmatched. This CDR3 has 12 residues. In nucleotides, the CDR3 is TGTGCTGCGTATTCGGATTATTATAAGAAACTCTTT. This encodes CAAYSDYYKKLF.

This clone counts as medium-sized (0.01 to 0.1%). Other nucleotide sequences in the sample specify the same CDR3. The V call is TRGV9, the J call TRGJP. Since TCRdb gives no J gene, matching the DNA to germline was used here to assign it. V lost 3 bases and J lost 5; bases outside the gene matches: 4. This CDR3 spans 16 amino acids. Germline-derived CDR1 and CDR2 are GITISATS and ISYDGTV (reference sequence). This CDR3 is CALWELKELGKKIKVF. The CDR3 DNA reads TGTGCCTTGTGGGAGTTGAAAGAGTTGGGCAAAAAAATCAAGGTATTT.

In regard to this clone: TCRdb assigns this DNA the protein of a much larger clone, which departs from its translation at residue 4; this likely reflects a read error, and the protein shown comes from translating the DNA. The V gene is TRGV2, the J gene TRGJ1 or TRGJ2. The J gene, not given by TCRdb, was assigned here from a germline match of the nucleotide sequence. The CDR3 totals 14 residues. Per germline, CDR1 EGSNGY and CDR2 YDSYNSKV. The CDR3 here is CATLDVNNYYKKLF. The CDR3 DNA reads TGTGCCACCTTGGACGTCAACAATTATTATAAGAAACTCTTT.

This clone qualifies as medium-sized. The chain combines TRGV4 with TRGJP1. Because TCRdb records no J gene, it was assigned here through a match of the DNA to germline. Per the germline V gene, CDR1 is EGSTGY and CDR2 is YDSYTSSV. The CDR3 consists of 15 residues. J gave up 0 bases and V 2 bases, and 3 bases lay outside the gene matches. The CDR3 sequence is CATWDVYTTGWFKIF. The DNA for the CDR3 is TGTGCCACCTGGGATGTATATACCACTGGTTGGTTCAAGATATTT.

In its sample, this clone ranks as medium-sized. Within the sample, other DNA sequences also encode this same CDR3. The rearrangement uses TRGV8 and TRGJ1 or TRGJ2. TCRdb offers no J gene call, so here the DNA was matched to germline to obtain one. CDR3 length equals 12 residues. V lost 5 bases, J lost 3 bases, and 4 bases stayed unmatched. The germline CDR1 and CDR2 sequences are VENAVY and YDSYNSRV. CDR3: CATWGIYYKKLF. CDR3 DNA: TGTGCCACCTGGGGGATTTATTATAAGAAACTCTTT.

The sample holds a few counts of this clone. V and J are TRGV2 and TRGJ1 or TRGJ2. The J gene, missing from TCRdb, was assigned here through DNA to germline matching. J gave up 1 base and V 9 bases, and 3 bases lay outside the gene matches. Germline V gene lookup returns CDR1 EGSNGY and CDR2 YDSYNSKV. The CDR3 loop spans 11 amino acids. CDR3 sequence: CATHNYYKKLF. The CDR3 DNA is TGTGCCACCCATAATTATTATAAGAAACTCTTT.

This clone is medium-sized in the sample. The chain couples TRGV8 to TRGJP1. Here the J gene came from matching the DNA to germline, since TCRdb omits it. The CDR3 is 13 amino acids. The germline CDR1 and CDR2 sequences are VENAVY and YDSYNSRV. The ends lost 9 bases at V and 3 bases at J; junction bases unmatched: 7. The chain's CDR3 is CATHVPTGWFKIF. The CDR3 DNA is TGTGCCACCCATGTCCCCACTGGTTGGTTCAAGATATTT.